The next 24 T cell receptor beta chains were all read from a single sample in a study of T cells after yellow fever vaccination. TCRdb re-called the 5' RACE reads with MiXCR, one entry per CDR3 protein. The sample records 300,000 to 350,000 distinct CDR3 sequences, roughly 4% being singletons. The specimen was PBMCs, collected 5 days after the yellow fever booster vaccination. These receptors were taken from a young man who received the YFV17D yellow fever vaccine.

J is TRBJ2-1 and V is TRBV25-1, with 16 bases matching TRBD2. The V segment lost 3 bases and the J segment 1 base; nucleotides outside the gene matches: 3. CDR3 size: 18 residues. Germline loops: CDR1 MGHDK, CDR2 SYGVNS. The CDR3 coding sequence is TGTGCCAGCAGTGACGGGACTAGCGGGGGGGGTTCCTACAATGAGCAGTTCTTC. Translation: CASSDGTSGGGSYNEQFF.

This clonotype occurred a few times. In DNA, the CDR3 is TGTGCCAGCAGCGTAGCTTGGGGTCAGCCCCAGCATTTT. Its translation is CASSVAWGQPQHF. The chain joins TRBV9 to TRBJ1-5; D gene uncertain. The CDR3 spans 13 residues. V was pared by 0 bases and J by 6 bases, with 7 bases between. Germline V gene data show CDR1 as SGDLS and CDR2 as YYNGEE. The complete variable domain, with remaining parts taken from reference TRBV9 and TRBJ1-5, reads DSGVTQTPKHLITATGQRVTLRCSPRSGDLSVYWYQQSLDQGLQFLIQYYNGEERAKGNILERFSAQQFPDLHSELNLSSLELGDSALYFCASSVAWGQPQHFGDGTRLSIL.

This clonotype has a handful of counts. This rearrangement joins TRBV7-9 to TRBJ2-3; D gene ambiguous. V was shortened by 6 bases and J by 9 bases, with 10 bases between the two germline ends. The germline V gene has CDR1 SEHNR and CDR2 FQNEAQ (reference sequence). This CDR3 spans 11 amino acids. In nucleotides, the CDR3 is TGTGCCAGCAGGGAAGGACGGACGCAGTATTTT. Translating gives CASREGRTQYF.

This clonotype has only one observation. A single base separates this from a much larger clone, so it may be a read error. This rearrangement joins TRBV9 to TRBJ2-3; 11 bases agree with TRBD2. The CDR3 sequence is 17 residues long. Germline CDR1 is SGDLS and CDR2 is YYNGEE. The CDR3 sequence is CAGSDSSSGGYTDTQYF. DNA of the CDR3: TGTGCCGGCAGCGACTCTTCTAGCGGGGGGTACACAGATACGCAGTATTTT.

This clonotype was counted at least ten times. The chain links TRBV4-1 to TRBJ2-1; D perhaps matches TRBD2 (5 bases). The germline V and J ends were trimmed by 7 bases and 0 bases, with 13 bases remaining between them. CDR3 length: 15 amino acids. Germline CDR1 MGHRA, CDR2 YSYEKL. The CDR3 reads CASNRDGSSYNEQFF. The CDR3 region has the DNA TGCGCCAGCAACCGAGATGGGAGCTCCTACAATGAGCAGTTCTTC.

V usage is TRBV10-3 and J usage is TRBJ2-7; 8 positions agree with TRBD1. This CDR3 is 12 amino acids long. The trim removed 6 bases at V and 5 bases at J, leaving 3 bases unmatched. Germline V lookup: CDR1 ENHRY, CDR2 SYGVKD. CDR3 in amino acids: CAIRPTGDEQYF. In DNA form, the CDR3 reads TGTGCCATCAGGCCGACAGGGGACGAGCAGTACTTC.

This clonotype was seen a handful of times. The chain has TRBV6-2 or TRBV6-3 and TRBJ2-2, with D perhaps TRBD2 (5 bases). The CDR3 contains 17 residues. Trimming removed 7 bases at V and 7 bases at J, with 25 bases between. Germline V gene sequence: CDR1 MNHEY, CDR2 SVGEGT. The CDR3 DNA sequence: TGTGCCAGCAAAAAAATCAAAGCTGGGGAGTTGAGCGGGGAGCTGTTTTTT. This gives the protein CASKKIKAGELSGELFF.

This clonotype has a count of ten or more. V gene TRBV7-9 combines with J gene TRBJ2-7; no clear D gene. The CDR3 covers 11 residues. Germline assignment: CDR1 SEHNR and CDR2 FQNEAQ (reference sequence). The V and J ends lost 4 bases and 3 bases respectively, with 4 bases between them. CDR3 DNA sequence: TGTGCCAGCAGCTCCATCTACGAGCAGTACTTC. This gives the protein CASSSIYEQYF.

Many counts were recorded for this clonotype. V is TRBV5-1 and J is TRBJ2-7, with D tentatively TRBD1 (6 bases). Trimming left V 7 bases short and J 5 bases short, with 13 bases between. Germline lookup yields CDR1 SGHRS and CDR2 YFSETQ. The CDR3 sequence is 12 residues long. For the CDR3, the DNA is TGCGCCAGCGGACAGAGTCGGGACGAGCAGTACTTC. This gives the protein CASGQSRDEQYF.

This clonotype has only a few counts. The V call is TRBV5-6, the J call TRBJ1-2, with D unclear. CDR1 and CDR2 from the germline V gene are SGHDT and YYEEEE. V was trimmed by 4 bases and J by 1 base, leaving 20 bases between them. This CDR3 is built from 17 residues. In DNA, the CDR3 is TGTGCCAGCAGCCGGGCGGGCGGAGACGGCCTTAACTATGGCTACACCTTC. The encoded protein is CASSRAGGDGLNYGYTF.

The CDR3 region has the DNA TGCGCCAGCAGCGGAGCAGGGGTTCTCAATGAAAAACTGTTTTTT. Translation: CASSGAGVLNEKLFF. The chain recombines TRBV5-1 with TRBJ1-4; TRBD1 is a possible D gene (6 bases). CDR3 length: 15 amino acids. V was cut by 4 bases and J by 5 bases, with 15 bases left in between. Germline lookup yields CDR1 SGHRS and CDR2 YFSETQ.

This clonotype was recorded many times. This chain uses TRBV5-6 with TRBJ1-2; 9 nucleotides match TRBD1. CDR1 is SGHDT and CDR2 is YYEEEE in the germline V gene. Germline trimming cut 3 bases from V and 3 bases from J; bases unmatched to any gene: 9. The CDR3 covers 16 residues. CDR3 bases: TGTGCCAGCAGCTACCCCTTTGGGGACAGGGACTATGGCTACACCTTC. Amino acids: CASSYPFGDRDYGYTF.

This clonotype was found many times. The rearrangement joins TRBV7-9 to TRBJ2-5, with D maybe TRBD2 (6 bases). V was pared by 5 bases and J by 5 bases, with 15 bases between. From germline, CDR1 is SEHNR and CDR2 FQNEAQ (reference sequence). This CDR3 spans 14 amino acids. CDR3 loop: CASSRRRAGETQYF. The CDR3 region has the DNA TGTGCCAGCAGCCGACGAAGGGCGGGGGAGACCCAGTACTTC.

V usage is TRBV5-1 and J usage is TRBJ2-1; 8 positions match TRBD2. This CDR3 comprises 17 residues. V lost 4 bases to trimming and J lost 2 bases; unmatched junction nucleotides: 11. The germline V gene has CDR1 SGHRS and CDR2 YFSETQ. CDR3 loop: CASSPSAGGATYNEQFF. For the CDR3, the DNA is TGCGCCAGCAGCCCGTCGGCCGGGGGGGCCACCTACAATGAGCAGTTCTTC.

V gene TRBV27 combines with J gene TRBJ1-5; TRBD1 matches at 7 bases. With 5 bases clipped from V and 2 bases from J, the junction kept 6 bases outside the gene matches. The germline gives CDR1 MNHEY, CDR2 SMNVEV (reference sequence). The CDR3 runs 15 residues. The CDR3 region has the DNA TGTGCCAGCAGTAGACAGGGTCGGGGCAATCAGCCCCAGCATTTT. It codes for CASSRQGRGNQPQHF.

This clonotype was counted only a few times. The chain joins TRBV27 to TRBJ2-2, with TRBD1 matching 8 bases. CDR3 length: 16 residues. V dropped 3 bases and J dropped 1; count of bases not matched to a gene: 4. The germline CDR1 and CDR2 sequences are MNHEY and SMNVEV (reference sequence). As DNA, the CDR3 is TGTGCCAGCAGTTTTCTCGGGACAGGGAACACCGGGGAGCTGTTTTTT. This sequence encodes CASSFLGTGNTGELFF.

This clonotype was seen only a few times. The CDR3 sequence: CSLQGLGETQYF. CDR3 DNA: TGCAGTCTCCAGGGACTGGGAGAGACCCAGTACTTC. This chain links TRBV20-1 with TRBJ2-5, with a weak D call TRBD2 (6 bases). Trimming cost V 8 bases and J 4 bases, with 14 bases left between them. CDR1 and CDR2 from the germline V gene are DFQATT and SNEGSKA (reference sequence). The CDR3 runs 12 residues.

A few counts support this clonotype. V is TRBV10-2 and J is TRBJ2-3; no reliable D call. Per germline, CDR1 WSHSY and CDR2 SAAADI. This CDR3 contains 13 residues. Trimming left V 10 bases short and J 2 bases short, with 13 bases between. Here the CDR3 reads CATKQVSTDTQYF. CDR3 DNA: TGCGCCACCAAGCAGGTATCCACAGATACGCAGTATTTT.

This clonotype showed up many times. The chain recombines TRBV5-1 with TRBJ2-3; 12 bases map to TRBD1. CDR3 size: 16 residues. V was pared by 0 bases and J by 5 bases, with 4 bases of the junction left unmatched. Germline CDR1 and CDR2: SGHRS and YFSETQ. CDR3 nucleotide sequence: TGCGCCAGCAGCTTGGGGGACAGGGGGCCGGGAGATACGCAGTATTTT. Its translation: CASSLGDRGPGDTQYF.

This clonotype was detected only once. V gene TRBV6-5 combines with J gene TRBJ2-7, with D possibly TRBD2 on 6 matching bases. Germline CDR1 and CDR2: MNHEY and SVGAGI. The CDR3 has 16 residues. Trimming left V 5 bases short and J 2 bases short, with 19 bases between. This CDR3 reads CASSRSITGGPYEQYV. In nucleotides, the CDR3 is TGTGCCAGCAGTAGATCGATCACCGGGGGACCCTACGAGCAGTACGTC.

The rearrangement uses TRBV27 and TRBJ2-3; the D is unclear. Germline assignment: CDR1 MNHEY and CDR2 SMNVEV (reference sequence). Trimming left V 2 bases short and J 9 bases short, with 15 bases between. CDR3 length: 14 amino acids. The CDR3, as DNA: TGTGCCAGCAGTTTAAAGAGTTCCTTTCGGACGCAGTATTTT. It codes for CASSLKSSFRTQYF.

A few counts support this clonotype. This chain connects TRBV20-1 to TRBJ2-1; tentatively, D is TRBD2 (6 bases). Germline values: CDR1 DFQATT, CDR2 SNEGSKA (reference sequence). The CDR3 extends over 13 amino acids. The ends were cut back, 4 bases at V and 1 base at J, with 8 bases in the middle. The chain's CDR3 is CSATRGSYNEQFF. The CDR3 nucleotides read TGCAGTGCTACCCGGGGGTCCTACAATGAGCAGTTCTTC.

This clonotype was seen ten or more times. The V and J genes are TRBV2 and TRBJ2-4; D is unresolved. Germline V CDR1 and CDR2: SNHLY, FYNNEI. The V end lost 4 bases, the J end lost 0 bases, and 7 bases lay between the germline ends. The CDR3 contains 14 residues. CDR3 protein: CASSVATAKNIQYF. The CDR3 nucleotides read TGTGCCAGCAGTGTGGCTACAGCCAAAAACATTCAGTACTTC.

This clonotype was picked up many times. The gene calls are TRBV4-2 and TRBJ2-1; no firm D call. V lost 0 bases and J lost 1, with 10 bases in between. The CDR3 sequence is 16 residues long. Germline CDR1 reads LGHNA; CDR2 reads YNFKEQ. DNA of the CDR3: TGTGCCAGCAGCCAAGACCCCATCCGGTCCTACAATGAGCAGTTCTTC. It is translated as CASSQDPIRSYNEQFF.